Listed here are 15 T cell receptor beta chains from one sample, sequenced in a study of blood T cell repertoires in COVID-19. This table comes from immunoSEQ multiplex PCR, and its TCRdb copy is limited to in-frame clones, with some not included. The sample records about 120,000 clones, 87% being singletons. The sample comprised peripheral blood. These TCRs come from a woman aged 45 to 65 with acute or convalescent COVID-19.

The CDR3 sequence: CASGLGTANEKLFF. The CDR3 DNA reads TGTGCTAGTGGTCTGGGGACAGCTAATGAAAAACTGTTTTTT. This chain links TRBV12-5 with TRBJ1-4, with 7 bases identical to TRBD1. V was pared by 5 bases and J by 3 bases, with 3 bases of the junction left unmatched. The CDR3 length is 14 residues. Germline assignment: CDR1 LGHNT and CDR2 FRNRAP.

In this sample, this clone turned up once. The rearrangement joins TRBV6-6 to TRBJ1-2; the match to TRBD1 covers 9 bases. The CDR3 has 14 residues. In germline, CDR1 is MNHNY, CDR2 SVGAGI (reference sequence). Trimming cost V 2 bases and J 7 bases; bases outside gene matches: 5. As DNA, the CDR3 is TGTGCCAGCAGTTACCGGACAGGGGAGTTTGGCTACACCTTC. Translating it yields CASSYRTGEFGYTF.

The CDR3: CASSLGASGRASETQYF. The CDR3, as DNA: TGTGCCAGCAGCTTAGGGGCTAGCGGGAGGGCCTCCGAGACCCAGTACTTC. The chain recombines TRBV11-3 with TRBJ2-5; 12 bases fit TRBD2. The CDR3 is made up of 17 amino acids. After removal of 1 base from V and 5 bases from J, the junction contained 8 bases not matched to a gene. Germline V gene lookup returns CDR1 SGHNT and CDR2 YENEEA.

The chain carries TRBV18 and TRBJ1-5; TRBD1 is a possible D gene (6 bases). Trimming cost V 4 bases and J 7 bases, with 14 bases left between them. Germline V CDR1 and CDR2: KGHSH, LQKENI. The CDR3 contains 14 residues. This CDR3 reads CASSLNRERQPQHF. The CDR3 DNA is TGTGCCAGCTCACTGAACAGGGAACGACAGCCCCAGCATTTT.

V gene TRBV7-5 combines with J gene TRBJ1-5; the table's D call TRBD1 went unverified against the DNA. TRBV7-5 is termed a pseudogene. The CDR3 covers 12 residues. The CDR3 DNA reads as TGTGTCAGAGCCAGGGGGAATCAGCCCCAGCATTTT. It is translated as CVRARGNQPQHF.

V is TRBV20-1 and J is TRBJ2-1; tentative D call: TRBD2 (5 bases). V was cut by 5 bases and J by 8 bases, with 10 bases left in between. CDR1 DFQATT and CDR2 SNEGSKA come from the germline V gene (reference sequence). The CDR3 extends over 11 amino acids. The CDR3 loop is CSAGENYEQFF. DNA of the CDR3: TGCAGTGCTGGGGAGAACTATGAGCAGTTCTTC.

This chain joins TRBV15 and TRBJ1-1; TRBD1 aligns across 9 bases. Trimming cost V 4 bases and J 11 bases; bases outside gene matches: 11. In germline, CDR1 is LNHNV, CDR2 YYDKDF (reference sequence). CDR3 length: 14 residues. The CDR3: CATSTSRDRDGAFF. In DNA, the CDR3 is TGTGCCACCAGCACGTCCCGGGACAGGGACGGGGCTTTCTTT.

The chain's CDR3 is CASSLGTGDYGYTF. The CDR3 DNA is TGTGCCAGCTCACTGGGGACAGGGGACTATGGCTACACCTTC. The rearrangement joins TRBV18 to TRBJ1-2; 10 bases map to TRBD1. Unmatched junction bases numbered 2, after V lost 4 bases and J lost 3 bases. Germline V lookup: CDR1 KGHSH, CDR2 LQKENI. There are 14 residues in the CDR3.

This chain joins TRBV7-9 and TRBJ1-2, with 7 bases aligning to TRBD1. CDR1 is SEHNR and CDR2 is FQNEAQ in the germline V gene (reference sequence). CDR3 length: 14 amino acids. The V gene end was trimmed by 2 bases and the J gene end by 6 bases; junction bases not matched to a gene: 6. Here the CDR3 DNA reads TGTGCCAGCAGCTTAACAACAGGGGAGGATGGCTACACCTTC. Translated, it gives CASSLTTGEDGYTF.

This chain links TRBV9 with TRBJ2-5, with a possible D match to TRBD1 (5 bases). The CDR3 has 14 amino acids. With 0 bases removed from V and 0 bases from J, the gap between germline ends came to 6 bases. Germline V lookup: CDR1 SGDLS, CDR2 YYNGEE. DNA of the CDR3: TGTGCCAGCAGCGTAGCAGGGAACCAAGAGACCCAGTACTTC. It codes for CASSVAGNQETQYF.

CDR3 sequence: CASSYSGQGPYEQYF. The DNA of the CDR3 is TGTGCCAGCAGTTACTCGGGGCAGGGCCCCTACGAGCAGTACTTC. The chain combines TRBV6-5 with TRBJ2-7; maybe TRBD1 (5 bases). The CDR3 covers 15 residues. CDR1 and CDR2 (germline): MNHEY, SVGAGI. V lost 0 bases to trimming and J lost 2 bases, with 11 bases between them.

V usage is TRBV12-3 or TRBV12-4 and J usage is TRBJ1-1; D is possibly TRBD1 (5 bases). V lost 6 bases and J 6 bases, leaving 8 bases between the germline ends. The CDR3 has 11 residues. CDR3 coding DNA: TGTGCCAGCAGCCAGGGTCCTGAAGCTTTCTTT. This sequence encodes CASSQGPEAFF.

This chain links TRBV12-1 with TRBJ1-5; TRBD1, the D gene given by the table, was not confirmed from the DNA. TRBV12-1 is recorded as a pseudogene. This CDR3 contains 17 residues. CDR3 region: CASSFAFRGWSNQPQHF. CDR3 DNA: TGTGCCAGCAGCTTTGCATTCAGGGGCTGGAGCAATCAGCCCCAGCATTTT.

The gene calls are TRBV11-1 and TRBJ1-2; D is possibly TRBD1 (5 bases). Germline V gene sequence: CDR1 SGHAT, CDR2 FQDESV (reference sequence). The CDR3 has 12 amino acids. V was clipped by 3 bases and J by 6 bases, with 8 bases between them. Written as DNA, the CDR3 is TGTGCCAGCAGCTTCGCGGGGCATGGCTACACCTTC. Its protein is CASSFAGHGYTF.

The V call is TRBV5-1, the J call TRBJ2-3, with 7 bases identical to TRBD1. V lost 4 bases, J lost 12 bases, and 8 bases stayed unmatched. CDR1 and CDR2 from the germline V gene are SGHRS and YFSETQ. There are 12 residues in the CDR3. The CDR3 is CASSLDRLLQYF. CDR3 coding DNA: TGCGCCAGCAGCCTGGACAGGTTATTACAGTATTTT.